This passage covers 19 T cell receptor beta chains from one sample sequenced in a study of shared clonotypes between healthy human individuals. TCRdb's copy holds only in-frame clones and misses some; the assay was immunoSEQ multiplex PCR. The repertoire has approximately 340,000 clones, less than 75% of them found once; the top ten carry about 10%. Sequenced sample: memory CD4+ T cells sorted from blood. Regarding subset: CD45RA-negative fraction. These receptors were obtained from a man in his thirties or forties in good health.

Comment on this clone: The same CDR3 also results from other DNA sequences found in this sample. The chain uses TRBV19 and TRBJ2-3; 7 bases are shared with TRBD2. The germline gives CDR1 LNHDA, CDR2 SQIVND (reference sequence). The CDR3 sequence is 16 residues long. Unmatched junction bases numbered 8, after V lost 5 bases and J lost 0 bases. This CDR3 is CASSLLAGASTDTQYF. The CDR3 bases are TGTGCCAGTAGTCTTCTCGCGGGAGCTAGCACAGATACGCAGTATTTT.

V is TRBV10-2 and J is TRBJ2-7; 8 bases map to TRBD1. The V and J ends lost 5 bases and 4 bases, in that order; junction bases with no gene match: 7. The CDR3 is 14 residues long. CDR1 and CDR2 from the germline V gene are WSHSY and SAAADI. The CDR3 region is CASSNWRTGYEQYF. The CDR3 DNA reads TGCGCCAGCAGTAATTGGAGGACAGGGTACGAGCAGTACTTC.

The V and J genes are TRBV5-4 and TRBJ1-1; D possibly corresponds to TRBD1 (6 bases). This CDR3 is built from 13 residues. The germline V gene has CDR1 SGHNT and CDR2 YYREEE (reference sequence). V was clipped by 0 bases and J by 5 bases, with 8 bases between them. CDR3 amino acids: CASSLDQGTEAFF. The CDR3 nucleotides read TGTGCCAGCAGCTTGGACCAGGGGACTGAAGCTTTCTTT.

The gene calls are TRBV7-8 and TRBJ1-1; no definite D call. CDR3 length: 13 amino acids. With 1 base removed from V and 7 bases from J, the gap between germline ends came to 10 bases. Germline CDR1 and CDR2: SGHVS and FQNEAQ. In DNA, the CDR3 is TGTGCCAGCAGCTTAGATCGGATGGATGAAGCTTTCTTT. Encoded protein: CASSLDRMDEAFF.

The gene calls are TRBV19 and TRBJ2-7; 9 bases agree with TRBD1. J gave up 7 bases and V 9 bases, and 13 bases lay outside the gene matches. This CDR3 spans 14 amino acids. Looked up from germline, CDR1 is LNHDA and CDR2 is SQIVND (reference sequence). CDR3 nucleotide sequence: TGTGCCAGCTCGCCAGGGACAGGGCCGAGGGAGCAGTACTTC. Its protein is CASSPGTGPREQYF. The entire variable domain, with the rest obtained from reference TRBV19 and TRBJ2-7, is as follows: DGGITQSPKYLFRKEGQNVTLSCEQNLNHDAMYWYRQDPGQGLRLIYYSQIVNDFQKGDIAEGYSVSREKKESFPLTVTSAQKNPTAFYLCASSPGTGPREQYFGPGTRLTVT.

This clone was counted ten times or more. The chain joins TRBV19 to TRBJ2-1, with D perhaps being TRBD1 or TRBD2 (5 bases each). This CDR3 has 17 residues. Trimming left V 4 bases short and J 0 bases short, with 16 bases between. Germline CDR1 reads LNHDA; CDR2 reads SQIVND (reference sequence). In nucleotides, the CDR3 is TGTGCCAGTAGTACGTCGAGGGGTGGAAGCTCCTACAATGAGCAGTTCTTC. It is translated as CASSTSRGGSSYNEQFF.

The V and J genes are TRBV7-5 and TRBJ2-4; the table's D call, TRBD2, has no DNA check behind it. TRBV7-5 counts as a pseudogene. The CDR3 consists of 16 residues. CDR3 residues: CARSLGSRGGVNIQYF. CDR3 DNA sequence: TGTGCCAGAAGCTTAGGATCGAGGGGAGGGGTGAACATTCAGTACTTC.

This chain joins TRBV11-2 and TRBJ2-1, with D unresolved. The CDR3 is 15 residues long. Germline V gene lookup returns CDR1 SGHAT and CDR2 FQNNGV. V lost 5 bases and J 10 bases, leaving 21 bases between the germline ends. CDR3 region: CASSPAWGRSGEQFF. DNA for the CDR3: TGTGCCAGCAGCCCCGCCTGGGGTCGATCTGGAGAGCAGTTCTTC.

The count of this clone is one. Different DNA sequences within this sample yield the same CDR3. This chain uses TRBV7-2 with TRBJ2-7, with D unclear. The CDR3 is made up of 13 amino acids. The V end lost 1 base, the J end lost 2 bases, and 6 bases lay between the germline ends. The germline V gene encodes CDR1 SGHTA and CDR2 FQGNSA. CDR3 in DNA: TGTGCCAGCAGCTTAGGTCGGGCCTACGAGCAGTACTTC. Its protein is CASSLGRAYEQYF. Using reference TRBV7-2 and TRBJ2-7 for the parts outside the CDR3, the full variable domain is GAGVSQSPSNKVTEKGKDVELRCDPISGHTALYWYRQSLGQGLEFLIYFQGNSAPDKSGLPSDRFSAERTGGSVSTLTIQRTQQEDSAVYLCASSLGRAYEQYFGPGTRLTVT.

The sample holds a few counts of this clone. V and J are TRBV19 and TRBJ2-7, with D perhaps assigned TRBD1 or TRBD2 (5 bases each). The CDR3 runs to 13 residues. The V gene lost 3 bases and the J gene lost 6 bases, with 12 bases spanning the gap. Germline V gives CDR1 LNHDA, CDR2 SQIVND (reference sequence). The CDR3, as DNA: TGTGCCAGTAGTATCGATCGGGGCTCCGAGCAGTACTTC. Amino acid sequence: CASSIDRGSEQYF. Using reference TRBV19 and TRBJ2-7 for the parts outside the CDR3, the full variable domain is DGGITQSPKYLFRKEGQNVTLSCEQNLNHDAMYWYRQDPGQGLRLIYYSQIVNDFQKGDIAEGYSVSREKKESFPLTVTSAQKNPTAFYLCASSIDRGSEQYFGPGTRLTVT.

This clone has more than one count but fewer than ten. This chain links TRBV7-3 with TRBJ1-1; perhaps TRBD1 as D (6 bases). The CDR3 runs to 13 residues. Trimming removed 4 bases at V and 6 bases at J, with 12 bases between. Germline V CDR1 and CDR2: SGHTA, FQGTGA. CDR3 loop: CASSSLQGAEAFF. CDR3 bases: TGTGCCAGCAGCTCATTACAGGGAGCTGAAGCTTTCTTT.

The table lists this clone with a few counts. The V gene is TRBV28, the J gene TRBJ2-7; D is unclear. Germline assignment: CDR1 MDHEN and CDR2 SYDVKM. The CDR3 consists of 13 residues. The ends were cut back, 8 bases at V and 5 bases at J, with 16 bases in the middle. Here the CDR3 reads CASRIKNAHEQYF. As DNA, the CDR3 is TGTGCCAGCCGAATAAAGAACGCACACGAGCAGTACTTC.

CDR3 sequence: CASSFGSSVDEQFF. CDR3 sequence (DNA): TGCGCCAGCAGCTTCGGCTCCAGCGTCGATGAGCAGTTCTTC. J is TRBJ2-1 and V is TRBV5-1; no clear D. The CDR3 is 14 amino acids. V dropped 2 bases and J dropped 8 bases, with 14 bases sitting between them. Germline lookup yields CDR1 SGHRS and CDR2 YFSETQ. The full variable domain, with the rest looked up from reference TRBV5-1 and TRBJ2-1, is KAGVTQTPRYLIKTRGQQVTLSCSPISGHRSVSWYQQTPGQGLQFLFEYFSETQRNKGNFPGRFSGRQFSNSRSEMNVSTLELGDSALYLCASSFGSSVDEQFFGPGTRLTVL.

This clone was counted only a few times. The gene calls are TRBV6-5 and TRBJ2-7; possible D gene TRBD2, 5 bases. From germline, CDR1 is MNHEY and CDR2 SVGAGI. The CDR3 runs to 16 residues. V shed 4 bases and J shed 3 bases, with 19 bases lying between them. CDR3 amino acids: CASSSLSGGDIYEQYF. CDR3 sequence (DNA): TGTGCCAGCAGTTCATTAAGTGGAGGAGACATCTACGAGCAGTACTTC.

This clone occurred a few times. The CDR3 spells CASSEASAVNEQFF. The CDR3 DNA reads TGTGCCAGCAGTGAAGCGTCGGCGGTCAATGAGCAGTTCTTC. The chain combines TRBV2 with TRBJ2-1; no reliable D call. Germline V lookup: CDR1 SNHLY, CDR2 FYNNEI. This CDR3 contains 14 residues. V lost 0 bases, J lost 6 bases, and 9 bases lay in between.

The rearrangement uses TRBV28 and TRBJ1-1; D gene uncertain. Per germline, CDR1 MDHEN and CDR2 SYDVKM. The CDR3 runs 11 residues. V lost 4 bases and J lost 7, with 7 bases in between. CDR3 sequence reads: CASSSVGEAFF. The CDR3 nucleotides read TGTGCCAGCAGTTCAGTTGGTGAAGCTTTCTTT.

V gene TRBV7-2 combines with J gene TRBJ1-2; tentative D call: TRBD1 (6 bases). Per the germline V gene, CDR1 is SGHTA and CDR2 is FQGNSA. The CDR3 runs to 15 residues. V shed 1 base and J shed 2 bases, with 11 bases lying between them. The CDR3 sequence is CASSLGGGSNYGYTF. CDR3 in DNA: TGTGCCAGCAGCTTAGGTGGGGGCTCGAACTATGGCTACACCTTC.

This clone was detected only a few times. V gene TRBV2 combines with J gene TRBJ2-7; a weak D match, TRBD2 (6 bases). The CDR3 is 15 amino acids. Per the germline V gene, CDR1 is SNHLY and CDR2 is FYNNEI. V was clipped by 4 bases and J by 5 bases, with 18 bases between them. CDR3 in amino acids: CASSGRAGNRDEQYF. The CDR3 DNA follows: TGTGCCAGCAGTGGGAGGGCCGGGAATCGGGACGAGCAGTACTTC.

In this sample, this clone turned up a few times. The V call is TRBV15, the J call TRBJ2-7; a possible D gene is TRBD2 (6 bases). The CDR3 totals 15 residues. V was trimmed by 5 bases and J by 2 bases, leaving 16 bases between them. Looked up from germline, CDR1 is LNHNV and CDR2 is YYDKDF (reference sequence). The CDR3 DNA follows: TGTGCCACCAGCCGAGGAGGGCTGAATGCCTACGAGCAGTACTTC. Protein: CATSRGGLNAYEQYF.